The 26 T cell receptor beta chains reported below all come from one sample, sequenced in a study of blood T cell repertoires in COVID-19. The data were produced by immunoSEQ multiplex PCR, yet TCRdb's version contains in-frame clones alone and is incomplete. The sample includes 150,000 or so clones, approximately 83% seen only once; the top ten take more than 4.5%. Sequencing was done on a sample of PBMCs or T cells enriched from blood (not recorded which). The source of these receptors is a man between 65 and 85 years old who had been exposed to COVID-19.

The CDR3 DNA sequence: TGTGCCAGCAGCTTAGCGGCAGATACGCAGTATTTT. This gives the protein CASSLAADTQYF. The genes are TRBV11-2 and TRBJ2-3, with D hard to call. V lost 1 base to trimming and J lost 4 bases, with 3 bases between them. Germline CDR1 reads SGHAT; CDR2 reads FQNNGV. This CDR3 region has 12 residues.

The chain has TRBV6-5 and TRBJ2-7; tentatively, D is TRBD2 (6 bases). Germline loops: CDR1 MNHEY, CDR2 SVGAGI. The CDR3 extends over 16 amino acids. V lost 2 bases and J 0 bases, leaving 14 bases between the germline ends. The CDR3 region has the DNA TGTGCCAGCAGTTACCAAAGTAGCGGACCCTCCTACGAGCAGTACTTC. This codes for CASSYQSSGPSYEQYF.

V usage is TRBV5-4 and J usage is TRBJ2-5; perhaps TRBD2 as D (5 bases). This CDR3 has 13 residues. The V gene's germline CDR1 is SGHNT and CDR2 YYREEE (reference sequence). The V and J ends lost 6 bases and 5 bases respectively, with 14 bases between them. The DNA of the CDR3 is TGTGCCAGCACCGGACCTTCGGGGGAGACCCAGTACTTC. Its translation is CASTGPSGETQYF.

The CDR3 DNA is TGTGCCAGCAGCCAAGGCAGGGATAACGGCTACACCTTC. This encodes CASSQGRDNGYTF. This chain joins TRBV4-2 and TRBJ1-2, with D perhaps matching TRBD1 (5 bases). The germline CDR1 and CDR2 sequences are LGHNA and YNFKEQ. The CDR3 length is 13 residues. V was clipped by 1 base and J by 8 bases, with 11 bases between them.

This chain connects TRBV2 to TRBJ1-3; unclear D gene. V was trimmed by 4 bases and J by 0 bases, leaving 7 bases between them. CDR1 and CDR2 from the germline V gene are SNHLY and FYNNEI. This CDR3 region has 14 residues. DNA of the CDR3: TGTGCCAGCAGTGCAGGAAACTCTGGAAACACCATATATTTT. Its translation: CASSAGNSGNTIYF.

This chain connects TRBV6-5 to TRBJ1-2; TRBD1 aligns across 9 bases. V trimming: 5 bases; J trimming: 4 bases; junction bases outside the gene matches: 5. This CDR3 region has 14 residues. The germline V gene encodes CDR1 MNHEY and CDR2 SVGAGI. CDR3 region: CASSPGTGSYGYTF. CDR3 bases: TGTGCCAGCAGTCCTGGGACAGGGAGCTATGGCTACACCTTC.

The chain combines TRBV4-3 with TRBJ1-6; 7 positions match TRBD1. V lost 2 bases and J lost 14; bases outside the gene matches: 12. Germline V gene sequence: CDR1 LGHNA, CDR2 YSLEER. The CDR3 has 15 residues. The CDR3: CASSQSRDSGSALHF. CDR3 in DNA: TGCGCCAGCAGCCAATCCCGGGACAGTGGGTCCGCCCTCCACTTT.

This clone was found once. The rearrangement links TRBV2 to TRBJ1-6; D may be TRBD1 (6 bases). Germline lookup yields CDR1 SNHLY and CDR2 FYNNEI. Trimming took 5 bases from V and 6 from J, leaving 11 bases between them. This CDR3 has 14 residues. CDR3 residues: CASSKDSLNSPLHF. The CDR3 bases are TGTGCCAGCAGTAAGGACAGCCTTAATTCACCCCTCCACTTT.

The V gene is TRBV28, the J gene TRBJ2-1; 7 bases are shared with TRBD1. The ends lost 8 bases at V and 5 bases at J; junction bases unmatched: 9. Germline CDR1 reads MDHEN; CDR2 reads SYDVKM. CDR3 length: 14 residues. CDR3 protein: CASGAGTVNNEQFF. In DNA, the CDR3 is TGTGCCAGCGGGGCCGGGACAGTAAACAATGAGCAGTTCTTC.

The rearrangement uses TRBV19 and TRBJ1-1, with D possibly being TRBD1 (5 bases). Germline CDR1 reads LNHDA; CDR2 reads SQIVND (reference sequence). The CDR3 is made up of 15 amino acids. V shed 4 bases and J shed 1 base, with 13 bases lying between them. CDR3 DNA: TGTGCCAGTAGTACCGGCAGGGAGGGGAACACTGAAGCTTTCTTT. It specifies CASSTGREGNTEAFF.

This clone was detected only a few times. The CDR3 here is CASRVQGTYGYTF. The CDR3 coding sequence is TGTGCCAGCAGAGTACAGGGCACCTATGGCTACACCTTC. This rearrangement joins TRBV9 to TRBJ1-2, with D possibly matching TRBD1 (6 bases). V shed 5 bases and J shed 4 bases, with 12 bases lying between them. The germline V gene has CDR1 SGDLS and CDR2 YYNGEE. This CDR3 spans 13 amino acids. Based on the CDR3 plus reference TRBV9 and TRBJ1-2, the full variable domain is DSGVTQTPKHLITATGQRVTLRCSPRSGDLSVYWYQQSLDQGLQFLIQYYNGEERAKGNILERFSAQQFPDLHSELNLSSLELGDSALYFCASRVQGTYGYTFGSGTRLTVV.

V is TRBV19 and J is TRBJ1-2; D uncertain. V was cut by 11 bases and J by 8 bases, with 18 bases left in between. From germline, CDR1 is LNHDA and CDR2 SQIVND (reference sequence). The CDR3 length is 12 residues. The CDR3: CAGAGRAGGYTF. The CDR3 nucleotides are TGTGCCGGAGCGGGGAGGGCTGGCGGCTACACCTTC.

The chain couples TRBV25-1 to TRBJ1-2, with D perhaps TRBD1 (6 bases). The CDR3 runs 15 residues. Trimming took off 6 bases at V and 2 bases at J, with 16 bases between the two ends. Germline CDR1 MGHDK, CDR2 SYGVNS. As DNA, the CDR3 is TGTGCCAGCAGGGCTCCGGGACACCTAAACTATGGCTACACCTTC. Its protein product is CASRAPGHLNYGYTF.

The genes are TRBV30 and TRBJ1-1; D uncertain. The length of the CDR3 is 13 residues. Germline V CDR1 and CDR2: GTSNPN, SVGIG (reference sequence). The V and J ends lost 4 bases and 13 bases respectively, with 22 bases between them. In nucleotides, the CDR3 is TGTGCCTGGAATCTGGGTTCTGGGGAGAATTGTTTCTTT. Its protein product is CAWNLGSGENCFF.

The genes are TRBV10-3 and TRBJ2-2, with TRBD1 matching 8 bases. From germline, CDR1 is ENHRY and CDR2 SYGVKD. The CDR3 has 15 residues. Trimming removed 5 bases from V and 4 bases from J; junction bases left unmatched: 6. The CDR3 region has the DNA TGTGCCATCAGTAACCCGGGACAGGTCACCGGGGAGCTGTTTTTT. This codes for CAISNPGQVTGELFF.

This chain connects TRBV7-2 to TRBJ2-3; possibly TRBD1 for D (5 bases). Germline V CDR1 and CDR2: SGHTA, FQGNSA. The length of the CDR3 is 18 residues. Trimming removed 1 base at V and 0 bases at J, with 17 bases between. This CDR3 is CASSLGPQQAFSTDTQYF. Here the CDR3 DNA reads TGTGCCAGCAGCTTAGGTCCCCAACAGGCGTTTAGCACAGATACGCAGTATTTT.

The V gene is TRBV18, the J gene TRBJ1-3, with D possibly TRBD1 on 5 matching bases. This CDR3 contains 16 residues. V lost 6 bases and J 0 bases, leaving 15 bases between the germline ends. CDR1 is KGHSH and CDR2 is LQKENI in the germline V gene. For the CDR3, the DNA is TGTGCCAGCTCCCCTACGATAGGGGTCTCTGGAAACACCATATATTTT. Its protein is CASSPTIGVSGNTIYF.

V gene TRBV28 combines with J gene TRBJ2-7; TRBD1 matches at 7 bases. Germline V gene sequence: CDR1 MDHEN, CDR2 SYDVKM. The CDR3 runs 15 residues. With V trimmed by 7 bases and J by 6 bases, 15 bases remained unmatched. The CDR3 sequence: CASNPAGTESREQYF. DNA for the CDR3: TGTGCCAGCAACCCGGCCGGGACAGAGTCCCGCGAGCAGTACTTC.

CDR3 DNA sequence: TGTGCCAGCAGTTTATCTGGGGGGTTCAATTCACCCCTCCACTTT. Its translation is CASSLSGGFNSPLHF. V and J are TRBV28 and TRBJ1-6; TRBD1 might be the D (5 bases). V shed 1 base and J shed 7 bases, with 11 bases lying between them. The CDR3 totals 15 residues. In germline, CDR1 is MDHEN, CDR2 SYDVKM.

This rearrangement joins TRBV7-2 to TRBJ1-6; TRBD1 agrees at 7 bases. The CDR3 has 14 amino acids. From germline, CDR1 is SGHTA and CDR2 FQGNSA. The J segment lost 9 bases and the V segment lost 5 bases, leaving 7 bases of the junction unmatched. This CDR3 is CASSLSGTVSPLHF. The DNA of the CDR3 is TGTGCCAGCAGCCTAAGTGGGACAGTTTCACCCCTCCACTTT.

This clone was recorded only once. This chain uses TRBV10-3 with TRBJ1-2; D possibly corresponds to TRBD1 (6 bases). V shed 3 bases and J shed 5 bases, with 10 bases lying between them. CDR3 length: 13 amino acids. Germline CDR1 ENHRY, CDR2 SYGVKD. The CDR3 loop is CAISETGQYGYTF. CDR3 DNA: TGTGCCATCAGTGAAACAGGGCAGTATGGCTACACCTTC.

The chain combines TRBV28 with TRBJ2-3; 11 bases line up with TRBD2. Losses at the gene ends were 7 bases for V and 3 bases for J; bases not matched to a gene: 9. The CDR3 has 16 residues. Germline V lookup: CDR1 MDHEN, CDR2 SYDVKM. The CDR3, as DNA: TGTGCCAGCAACCTCCCGTTAGCGGGAGGGACAGATACGCAGTATTTT. Encoded protein: CASNLPLAGGTDTQYF.

The rearrangement uses TRBV10-3 and TRBJ1-2; TRBD1 matches 7 bases. From germline, CDR1 is ENHRY and CDR2 SYGVKD. CDR3 size: 13 residues. J was trimmed by 2 bases and V by 6 bases; bases with no gene match: 3. The CDR3 nucleotides are TGTGCCATCAGGCAGGGGGTGAACTATGGCTACACCTTC. Its protein is CAIRQGVNYGYTF.

This rearrangement joins TRBV2 to TRBJ2-2, with TRBD1 matching over 8 bases. J was trimmed by 4 bases and V by 6 bases; bases with no gene match: 7. This CDR3 comprises 15 residues. In germline, CDR1 is SNHLY, CDR2 FYNNEI. CDR3 nucleotide sequence: TGTGCCAGCAGGGCAGGGGGCCGGGTCACCGGGGAGCTGTTTTTT. It specifies CASRAGGRVTGELFF.

The rearrangement links TRBV2 to TRBJ2-1; D unresolved. This CDR3 has 14 residues. Trimming left V 7 bases short and J 0 bases short, with 10 bases between. Germline lookup yields CDR1 SNHLY and CDR2 FYNNEI. Here the CDR3 reads CASNYLVSYNEQFF. Written as DNA, the CDR3 is TGTGCCAGCAACTACTTAGTCTCCTACAATGAGCAGTTCTTC.

J is TRBJ2-7 and V is TRBV5-1, with D perhaps matching TRBD2 (7 bases). V lost 2 bases and J lost 6, with 27 bases in between. The CDR3 extends over 18 amino acids. Germline CDR1 is SGHRS and CDR2 is YFSETQ. The CDR3 protein is CASSLLGQTLGGIFEQYF. The CDR3 DNA is TGCGCCAGCAGCTTATTAGGACAGACCTTGGGGGGGATTTTCGAGCAGTACTTC.